This entry describes one T cell receptor beta chain. Its antigen is currently unknown. PCR employed 60 Vbeta and 13 Jbeta primers. Sequenced by immunoSEQ multiplex PCR; TCRdb stores in-frame clones only, minus some. The sample carries over 20,000 clones, roughly 68% recorded once. Germline assignment: CDR1 KGHSH and CDR2 LQKENI. With V trimmed by 0 bases and J by 3 bases, 3 bases remained unmatched. This CDR3 spans 15 amino acids. The data belong to a study of cytomegalovirus exposure and HLA in healthy donors. Background on the study: Some 85 million unique TCRs, all from HLA-typed donors, were included in an early release of the data. Of 398 genotyped donors, approximately 80% clustered with self-reported Caucasian donors.

Study-wide results and limits: It was reported that TCR beta sequences correctly inferred the HLA-A and HLA-B alleles for most subjects.

Specimen: PBMCs. The clonotype originates from a woman between 50 and 59 years old in good health and CMV-seronegative. The gene calls are TRBV18 and TRBJ2-5, with TRBD1 matching over 8 bases. CDR3 in DNA: TGTGCCAGCTCACCACCGGAGACAGGGGAAGAGACCCAGTACTTC. Encoded protein: CASSPPETGEETQYF.